The 2 T cell receptor beta chains below were found in one sample sequenced in a study of T-cell reconstitution after alpha-beta-depleted transplantation in children. A TCRbeta library incorporating unique molecular identifiers was prepared. TCRdb re-called the PCR reads through MiXCR, storing one row per CDR3 protein. This sample has about 540,000 distinct CDR3 sequences, with approximately 16% found just once. The sample was PBMCs from the stem cell graft donor, taken from the stem cell graft. The receptors were sampled from a human donor who donated a stem cell graft to a child with acute lymphoblastic leukemia.

The sample holds many counts of this clonotype. CDR3 sequence reads: CASSLRLATNEQFF. CDR3 sequence (DNA): TGTGCCAGCAGCTTAAGGCTAGCGACAAATGAGCAGTTCTTC. The chain combines TRBV7-3 with TRBJ2-1; tentatively, D is TRBD2 (6 bases). The CDR3 is made up of 14 amino acids. V lost 1 base and J lost 7, with 11 bases in between. CDR1 and CDR2 from the germline V gene are SGHTA and FQGTGA.

This clonotype was observed a handful of times. V is TRBV5-1 and J is TRBJ2-7; either TRBD1 or TRBD2 may supply D (5 bases each). The germline CDR1 and CDR2 sequences are SGHRS and YFSETQ. The CDR3 sequence is 14 residues long. With 7 bases removed from V and 2 bases from J, the gap between germline ends came to 16 bases. CDR3 DNA sequence: TGCGCCAGCGGTAATGTCGAGGGACCCTACGAGCAGTACTTC. As protein: CASGNVEGPYEQYF.